Sequencing of this T cell receptor beta chain was carried out in a study of cytomegalovirus exposure and HLA in healthy donors. The PCR employed 60 Vbeta primers together with 13 Jbeta primers. Profiling relied on immunoSEQ multiplex PCR, and the TCRdb table lists in-frame clones only, not all of them. The sample contains 120,000 or so clones, 70% to 85% of which appear only once. Germline assignment: CDR1 SEHNR and CDR2 FQNEAQ (reference sequence). V was trimmed by 2 bases and J by 8 bases, leaving 12 bases between them. The CDR3 spans 14 residues. Though nominally healthy at sampling, donors likely had unrecorded immune exposures.

Sequencing was done on a sample of PBMCs. This TCR was recovered from a man in his forties in good health and CMV-seropositive. V and J are TRBV7-9 and TRBJ1-4, with D maybe TRBD1 (6 bases). CDR3 amino acids: CASSLKQGNEKLFF. The CDR3 DNA sequence: TGTGCCAGCAGCTTAAAACAGGGAAACGAAAAACTGTTTTTT. Based on the CDR3 plus reference TRBV7-9 and TRBJ1-4, the full variable domain is DTGVSQNPRHKITKRGQNVTFRCDPISEHNRLYWYRQTLGQGPEFLTYFQNEAQLEKSRLLSDRFSAERPKGSFSTLEIQRTEQGDSAMYLCASSLKQGNEKLFFGSGTQLSVL.